Included here is one T cell receptor (beta chain) sequence, with context. This clone was detected once. Its target antigen remains unknown. Base qualities were left out, and no much larger clone turns up one base away. This record comes from a study of technical replicates of blood from a handful of donors (dated by TCRdb to about 2017). Library method: the immunoSEQ multiplex PCR assay. TCRdb's version of the immuneACCESS table is confined to in-frame rearrangements and falls short of the full clone set. An unresolved V gene accounts for under half of the shortfall where checked; the remainder is of unknown origin. The sample contains about 83,000 clones, 92% of them found a single time. 0.27% of the sample is held by the ten biggest clonotypes. The CDR3 starts with the cysteine, ends with the phenylalanine, and has 16 residues. Here the CDR3 DNA is all that survives: 48 bases in frame from base 1. CDR1 KGHSH and CDR2 LQKENI are derived from the germline V gene. V ends up 5 bases short and J 3 bases short, with an unmatched junction base count of 9.

The chain joins TRBV18 to TRBJ1-4; 7 central nucleotides agree with TRBD1. The origin of this receptor is a human donor in good health. The sequenced material came from T cells isolated from PBMCs. Here is the DNA: TGTGCCAGCTCAACCTCTACAGGGGCCTCTAATGAAAAACTGTTTTTT. Its translation is CASSTSTGASNEKLFF.